The 31 T cell receptor beta chains below were found in one sample sequenced in a study of identical twins. TCRdb reanalysed the 5' RACE reads using MiXCR and keeps one entry per CDR3 protein. The table records around 570,000 distinct CDR3 sequences, around 9.6% of them present only once. Separately, the same data were catalogued under a study of yellow fever vaccine responses in identical twins.

The sample taken for sequencing was PBMCs. The receptors here all came from a young woman in good health.

The chain recombines TRBV29-1 with TRBJ2-2; D ambiguous. The CDR3 has 14 residues. Germline V gene sequence: CDR1 SQVTM, CDR2 ANQGSEA. The V end lost 0 bases, the J end lost 5 bases, and 10 bases lay between the germline ends. The CDR3 sequence: CSVEDRAATGELFF. The CDR3 coding sequence is TGCAGCGTTGAAGATAGGGCGGCAACCGGGGAGCTGTTTTTT.

The rearrangement uses TRBV12-3 or TRBV12-4 and TRBJ2-7; D remains ambiguous. V lost 1 base, J lost 0 bases, and 13 bases lay in between. This CDR3 is 16 amino acids long. CDR3 DNA sequence: TGTGCCAGCAGTTTAGTTTCAGCGCCGTCCTCCTACGAGCAGTACTTC. Translated, it gives CASSLVSAPSSYEQYF.

This clonotype came up many times. V is TRBV4-3 and J is TRBJ2-7; tentatively, D is TRBD2 (5 bases). Germline CDR1 LGHNA, CDR2 YSLEER. V lost 1 base, J lost 3 bases, and 10 bases lay in between. The CDR3 is 14 amino acids. CDR3 amino acids: CASSQANRDYEQYF. The CDR3 DNA follows: TGCGCCAGCAGCCAAGCCAACCGGGACTACGAGCAGTACTTC.

V gene TRBV9 combines with J gene TRBJ2-5; no definite D call. Deletions cut 3 bases from V and 4 bases from J, with 13 bases between. The CDR3 loop spans 14 amino acids. Germline V gene data show CDR1 as SGDLS and CDR2 as YYNGEE. Here the CDR3 DNA reads TGTGCCAGCAGCGCCTTACCTTTGAGAGAGACCCAGTACTTC. Amino acids: CASSALPLRETQYF.

The chain joins TRBV6-1 to TRBJ2-7; no firm D call. Deletions cut 6 bases from V and 1 base from J, with 16 bases between. The CDR3 contains 15 residues. The germline gives CDR1 MNHNS, CDR2 SASEGT. The CDR3 loop reads CASRLNSDPSYEQYF. The CDR3 DNA follows: TGTGCCAGCAGACTAAACAGCGACCCATCCTACGAGCAGTACTTC.

The rearrangement joins TRBV12-5 to TRBJ1-5, with D maybe TRBD1 (5 bases). The CDR3 extends over 13 amino acids. CDR1 and CDR2 from the germline V gene are LGHNT and FRNRAP. Trimming removed 5 bases at V and 7 bases at J, with 12 bases between. CDR3 region: CASGRGLQQPQHF. DNA for the CDR3: TGTGCTAGTGGTCGGGGACTCCAACAGCCCCAGCATTTT.

The chain combines TRBV5-1 with TRBJ2-1, with 8 bases identical to TRBD1. Germline assignment: CDR1 SGHRS and CDR2 YFSETQ. The V gene end was trimmed by 0 bases and the J gene end by 5 bases; junction bases not matched to a gene: 4. There are 15 residues in the CDR3. CDR3 amino acids: CASSLVETGDNEQFF. The CDR3 nucleotides are TGCGCCAGCAGCTTGGTGGAGACAGGGGACAATGAGCAGTTCTTC.

This clonotype came up a few times. The chain carries TRBV27 and TRBJ2-3, with TRBD1 matching 9 bases. The CDR3 is 16 residues long. The germline CDR1 and CDR2 sequences are MNHEY and SMNVEV (reference sequence). The V segment lost 7 bases and the J segment 1 base; nucleotides outside the gene matches: 9. CDR3 nucleotide sequence: TGTGCCAGCACTTCGACAGGGGGGTTCGGCACAGATACGCAGTATTTT. It codes for CASTSTGGFGTDTQYF.

This clonotype was seen once. The chain has TRBV5-1 and TRBJ2-3; TRBD2 agrees at 9 bases. The germline CDR1 and CDR2 sequences are SGHRS and YFSETQ. This CDR3 has 17 amino acids. Unmatched junction bases numbered 9, after V lost 2 bases and J lost 2 bases. CDR3 protein: CASSFGGGLAITDTQYF. CDR3 nucleotide sequence: TGCGCCAGCAGCTTCGGGGGAGGACTAGCGATCACAGATACGCAGTATTTT.

This clonotype was recorded many times. The V and J genes are TRBV2 and TRBJ2-1, with 8 bases aligning to TRBD1. CDR3 size: 15 residues. Germline CDR1 reads SNHLY; CDR2 reads FYNNEI. With V trimmed by 4 bases and J by 9 bases, 11 bases remained unmatched. CDR3 protein: CASSARGTGSPEQFF. The CDR3 DNA is TGTGCCAGCAGTGCAAGAGGGACAGGCTCGCCTGAGCAGTTCTTC.

This clonotype showed up just a few times. The chain recombines TRBV11-2 with TRBJ2-2; D is undetermined. This CDR3 has 12 residues. Trimming left V 1 base short and J 15 bases short, with 12 bases between. Germline V CDR1 and CDR2: SGHAT, FQNNGV. This CDR3 reads CASSLVEPKVFF. As DNA, the CDR3 is TGTGCCAGCAGCTTAGTCGAACCGAAGGTGTTTTTT.

This chain uses TRBV4-1 with TRBJ1-6; a weak D match, TRBD1 (6 bases). Trimming left V 7 bases short and J 10 bases short, with 17 bases between. This CDR3 comprises 14 residues. Germline V gene data show CDR1 as MGHRA and CDR2 as YSYEKL. The CDR3 protein is CASNPQGRGSPLHF. The CDR3 DNA reads TGCGCCAGCAACCCCCAGGGGCGCGGATCACCCCTCCACTTT.

At least ten counts were recorded for this clonotype. V gene TRBV7-2 combines with J gene TRBJ2-7; 12 bases are a match to TRBD2. Germline CDR1 SGHTA, CDR2 FQGNSA. This CDR3 has 16 amino acids. Trimming cost V 4 bases and J 0 bases; bases outside gene matches: 4. The CDR3, as DNA: TGTGCCAGCAGCTCCGGACTAGCGGGGAACTCCTACGAGCAGTACTTC. This sequence encodes CASSSGLAGNSYEQYF.

This clonotype was detected once. At one end, the junction sequence differs from germline, possibly due to a read error. This chain joins TRBV7-2 and TRBJ2-2, with a possible D match to TRBD2 (7 bases). CDR1 and CDR2 (germline): SGHTA, FQGNSA. The CDR3 has 15 residues. CDR3 nucleotides: TGTGCCAGCGGCTTCCGGGGGGCCGACACCGGGGAGCTGTTTTTT. It yields the protein CASGFRGADTGELFF.

This clonotype was found a few times. The chain joins TRBV20-1 to TRBJ2-1, with a tentative D call TRBD1 (6 bases). Trimming took 4 bases from V and 1 from J, leaving 14 bases between them. CDR3 length: 15 amino acids. Germline assignment: CDR1 DFQATT and CDR2 SNEGSKA (reference sequence). The CDR3 coding sequence is TGCAGTGCTAAACTTCAGGGGAATTCCTACAATGAGCAGTTCTTC. As protein: CSAKLQGNSYNEQFF.

There are a few counts of this clonotype. The rearrangement joins TRBV7-2 to TRBJ2-7, with 9 bases fitting TRBD1. Germline assignment: CDR1 SGHTA and CDR2 FQGNSA. The CDR3 sequence is 15 residues long. After removal of 0 bases from V and 3 bases from J, the junction contained 3 bases not matched to a gene. In nucleotides, the CDR3 is TGTGCCAGCAGCTTAGCTGCGGGACAGGGCTACGAGCAGTACTTC. Translating gives CASSLAAGQGYEQYF.

This clonotype has ten or more counts. The chain joins TRBV2 to TRBJ1-3, with D tentatively TRBD1 (6 bases). CDR1 is SNHLY and CDR2 is FYNNEI in the germline V gene. The CDR3 sequence is 16 residues long. V dropped 3 bases and J dropped 0 bases, with 12 bases sitting between them. CDR3 loop: CASSDGGHNSGNTIYF. The CDR3 DNA follows: TGTGCCAGCAGTGATGGGGGACATAACTCTGGAAACACCATATATTTT. Combining the CDR3 with reference TRBV2 and TRBJ1-3 gives the whole variable domain EPEVTQTPSHQVTQMGQEVILRCVPISNHLYFYWYRQILGQKVEFLVSFYNNEISEKSEIFDDQFSVERPDGSNFTLKIRSTKLEDSAMYFCASSDGGHNSGNTIYFGEGSWLTVV.

The chain employs TRBV6-2 or TRBV6-3 and TRBJ2-2; D perhaps matches TRBD2 (5 bases). Germline V lookup: CDR1 MNHEY, CDR2 SVGEGT. With 3 bases removed from V and 6 bases from J, the gap between germline ends came to 11 bases. This CDR3 spans 14 amino acids. The CDR3 sequence: CASSYFGEPGELFF. The CDR3 DNA reads TGTGCCAGCAGTTATTTCGGGGAGCCCGGGGAGCTGTTTTTT.

J is TRBJ1-2 and V is TRBV7-6; 8 bases align to TRBD1. Looked up from germline, CDR1 is SGHVS and CDR2 is FNYEAQ. V trimming: 6 bases; J trimming: 3 bases; junction bases outside the gene matches: 9. There are 15 residues in the CDR3. In DNA, the CDR3 is TGTGCCAGCAGTCCGAGACAGGGGAGCGACTATGGCTACACCTTC. Translation gives CASSPRQGSDYGYTF.

The chain combines TRBV15 with TRBJ2-7; 7 bases align to TRBD1. Germline lookup yields CDR1 LNHNV and CDR2 YYDKDF (reference sequence). The CDR3 extends over 17 amino acids. V was pared by 1 base and J by 1 base, with 10 bases of the junction left unmatched. The CDR3 sequence is CATSRVRVATGSYEQYF. CDR3 DNA sequence: TGTGCCACCAGCAGAGTACGTGTAGCGACAGGGTCCTACGAGCAGTACTTC.

The rearrangement uses TRBV29-1 and TRBJ2-5; 11 positions agree with TRBD2. The ends lost 7 bases at V and 3 bases at J; junction bases unmatched: 4. The V gene's germline CDR1 is SQVTM and CDR2 ANQGSEA. The CDR3 is 13 amino acids. The CDR3 coding sequence is TGCAGCGATTTAGCGGGGGGGAAAGAGACCCAGTACTTC. Translation gives CSDLAGGKETQYF.

This clonotype was counted many times. The chain combines TRBV4-3 with TRBJ2-7; 11 positions match TRBD2. V shed 0 bases and J 7 bases; nucleotides not matched to a gene: 5. CDR3 length: 15 amino acids. Looked up from germline, CDR1 is LGHNA and CDR2 is YSLEER. The CDR3 spells CASSQDWASGREQYF. CDR3 DNA sequence: TGCGCCAGCAGCCAAGATTGGGCTAGCGGGAGGGAGCAGTACTTC.

The chain employs TRBV10-3 and TRBJ2-1; 7 bases match TRBD1. The CDR3 is made up of 14 amino acids. Germline trimming cut 5 bases from V and 3 bases from J; bases unmatched to any gene: 4. Germline CDR1 ENHRY, CDR2 SYGVKD. The CDR3: CAISPGTDYNEQFF. The CDR3 nucleotides read TGTGCCATCAGTCCCGGGACAGACTACAATGAGCAGTTCTTC.

The chain carries TRBV15 and TRBJ2-6, with 7 bases that match TRBD1. CDR3 length: 15 residues. V was clipped by 9 bases and J by 0 bases; unmatched bases: 5. Germline CDR1 LNHNV, CDR2 YYDKDF (reference sequence). CDR3 in amino acids: CATGGPTSGANVLTF. In DNA, the CDR3 is TGTGCCACAGGGGGCCCTACCTCTGGGGCCAACGTCCTGACTTTC.

The sample holds a few counts of this clonotype. The chain combines TRBV7-9 with TRBJ1-1, with D maybe TRBD1 (6 bases). Trimming stripped 6 bases from V and 0 bases from J, with 11 bases between. CDR3 length: 14 residues. CDR1 SEHNR and CDR2 FQNEAQ come from the germline V gene (reference sequence). DNA for the CDR3: TGTGCCAGCAGACTGGGGGCCATGAACACTGAAGCTTTCTTT. Translation gives CASRLGAMNTEAFF.

At least ten counts were recorded for this clonotype. The chain carries TRBV7-3 and TRBJ2-2; 11 nucleotides align to TRBD1. From germline, CDR1 is SGHTA and CDR2 FQGTGA. Trimming at V came to 4 bases and at J to 4 bases, leaving 2 bases not matched to a gene. CDR3 size: 15 residues. Here the CDR3 reads CASSSGTGGTGELFF. The CDR3 bases are TGTGCCAGCAGCTCGGGGACAGGGGGCACCGGGGAGCTGTTTTTT.

Ten or more counts support this clonotype. The genes are TRBV5-1 and TRBJ2-7; D is ambiguous. CDR1 and CDR2 (germline): SGHRS, YFSETQ. This CDR3 is built from 14 residues. V dropped 5 bases and J dropped 2 bases, with 14 bases sitting between them. The DNA of the CDR3 is TGCGCCAGCAGGTCGTGGCAGTCCCCCTACGAGCAGTACTTC. It translates to CASRSWQSPYEQYF.

This clonotype was seen only a few times. The V and J genes are TRBV20-1 and TRBJ1-2; tentatively, D is TRBD1 (5 bases). Germline V gene data show CDR1 as DFQATT and CDR2 as SNEGSKA (reference sequence). CDR3 length: 12 residues. Trimming shortened V by 6 bases and J by 1 base, and 9 bases separated the two germline ends. CDR3 bases: TGCAGTGCCACAGACAGTAACTATGGCTACACCTTC. It specifies CSATDSNYGYTF.

This clonotype has at least ten counts. The chain joins TRBV29-1 to TRBJ2-5; the D gene is possibly TRBD1 (5 bases). In germline, CDR1 is SQVTM, CDR2 ANQGSEA. Trimming took 1 base from V and 4 from J, leaving 7 bases between them. This CDR3 contains 12 residues. The CDR3 protein is CSVEGGSETQYF. The DNA for the CDR3 is TGCAGCGTTGAAGGGGGCTCAGAGACCCAGTACTTC. The variable domain in full, with the rest retrieved from reference TRBV29-1 and TRBJ2-5, is SAVISQKPSRDICQRGTSLTIQCQVDSQVTMMFWYRQQPGQSLTLIATANQGSEATYESGFVIDKFPISRPNLTFSTLTVSNMSPEDSSIYLCSVEGGSETQYFGPGTRLLVL.

In this sample, this clonotype turned up a few times. The chain links TRBV9 to TRBJ2-3, with 7 bases matching TRBD2. J gave up 2 bases and V 1 base, and 4 bases lay outside the gene matches. Per germline, CDR1 SGDLS and CDR2 YYNGEE. The CDR3 loop spans 15 amino acids. The DNA for the CDR3 is TGTGCCAGCAGCGTAAGCCTAGCGGTCACAGATACGCAGTATTTT. The encoded protein is CASSVSLAVTDTQYF.

Many counts were recorded for this clonotype. The V and J genes are TRBV4-1 and TRBJ2-2; 9 nucleotides match TRBD1. CDR3 length: 16 residues. Germline V gene lookup returns CDR1 MGHRA and CDR2 YSYEKL. V dropped 4 bases and J dropped 5; count of bases not matched to a gene: 8. CDR3 DNA sequence: TGCGCCAGCAGCCCGGACAGGGGATTTCCGACCGGGGAGCTGTTTTTT. Amino acid sequence: CASSPDRGFPTGELFF.